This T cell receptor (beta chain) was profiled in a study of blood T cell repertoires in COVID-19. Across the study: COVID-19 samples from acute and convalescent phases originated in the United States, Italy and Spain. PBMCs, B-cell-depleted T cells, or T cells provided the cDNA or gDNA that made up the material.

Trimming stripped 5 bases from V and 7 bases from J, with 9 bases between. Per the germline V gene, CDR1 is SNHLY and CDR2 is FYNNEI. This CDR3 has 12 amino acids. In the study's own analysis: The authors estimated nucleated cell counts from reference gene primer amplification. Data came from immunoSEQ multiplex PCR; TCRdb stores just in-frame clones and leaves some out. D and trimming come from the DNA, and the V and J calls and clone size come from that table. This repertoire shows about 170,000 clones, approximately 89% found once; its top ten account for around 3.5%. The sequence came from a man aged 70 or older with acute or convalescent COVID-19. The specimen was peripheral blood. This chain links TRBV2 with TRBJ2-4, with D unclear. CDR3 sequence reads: CASSPRLNIQYF. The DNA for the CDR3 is TGTGCCAGCAGTCCTAGGCTGAACATTCAGTACTTC. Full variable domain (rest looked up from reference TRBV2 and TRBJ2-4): EPEVTQTPSHQVTQMGQEVILRCVPISNHLYFYWYRQILGQKVEFLVSFYNNEISEKSEIFDDQFSVERPDGSNFTLKIRSTKLEDSAMYFCASSPRLNIQYFGAGTRLSVL.